This T cell receptor (beta chain) was identified during a study of OX40 agonist ivuxolimab in advanced cancers. At the level of the study: The study enrolled dose-escalation patients with hepatocellular carcinoma, melanoma, renal cell or head and neck cancer. Study conclusions and caveats: Part of the nonresponder group also had normalized T-cell clonal expansion that was low. Antigens targeted by the expanded peripheral T cells were not determined.

Germline CDR1 and CDR2: SGHAT and FQNNGV. The CDR3 length is 13 residues. V lost 7 bases and J lost 7, with 17 bases in between. Clones were sequenced by immunoSEQ multiplex PCR, and TCRdb holds only the in-frame ones, with some missing. Of approximately 56,000 clones in the sample, approximately 78% were seen once. For this clone: Its matching antigen is unknown.

V and J are TRBV11-2 and TRBJ2-7, with D possibly TRBD1 on 7 matching bases. Specimen: CD4+ or CD8+ T cells sorted from blood, collected in a trial of the OX40 agonist ivuxolimab. This sequence originates from an adult with an advanced solid tumor such as melanoma, head and neck, liver or kidney cancer. In DNA, the CDR3 is TGTGCCAGCATCTCGGAGGGGGCTGAAGAGCAGTACTTC. This codes for CASISEGAEEQYF.